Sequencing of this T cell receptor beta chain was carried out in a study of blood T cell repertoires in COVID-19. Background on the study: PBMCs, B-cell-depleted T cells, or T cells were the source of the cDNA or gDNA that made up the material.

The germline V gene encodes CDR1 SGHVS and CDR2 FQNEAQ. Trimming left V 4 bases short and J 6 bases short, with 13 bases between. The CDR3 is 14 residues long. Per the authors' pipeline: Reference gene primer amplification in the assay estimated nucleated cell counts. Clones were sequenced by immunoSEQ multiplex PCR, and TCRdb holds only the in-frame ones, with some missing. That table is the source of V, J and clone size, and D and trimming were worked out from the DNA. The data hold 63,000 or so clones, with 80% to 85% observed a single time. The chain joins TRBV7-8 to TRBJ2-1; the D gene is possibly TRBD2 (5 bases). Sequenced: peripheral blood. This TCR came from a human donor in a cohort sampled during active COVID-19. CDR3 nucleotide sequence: TGTGCCAGCAGCTCGTTAGCGTTTTCCAATGAGCAGTTCTTC. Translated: CASSSLAFSNEQFF. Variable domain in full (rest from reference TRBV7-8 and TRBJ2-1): GAGVSQSPRYKVAKRGQDVALRCDPISGHVSLFWYQQALGQGPEFLTYFQNEAQLDKSGLPSDRFFAERPEGSVSTLKIQRTQQEDSAVYLCASSSLAFSNEQFFGPGTRLTVL.